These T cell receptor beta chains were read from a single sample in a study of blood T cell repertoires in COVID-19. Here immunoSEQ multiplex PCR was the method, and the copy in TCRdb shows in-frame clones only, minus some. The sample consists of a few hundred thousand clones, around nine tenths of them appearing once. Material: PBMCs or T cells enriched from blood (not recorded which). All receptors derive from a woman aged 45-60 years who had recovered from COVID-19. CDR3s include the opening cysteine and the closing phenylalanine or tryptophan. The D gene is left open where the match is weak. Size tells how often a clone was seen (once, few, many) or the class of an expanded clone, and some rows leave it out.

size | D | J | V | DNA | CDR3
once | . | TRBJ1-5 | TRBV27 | TGTGCCAGCAGTTTCTGGGGACTCAGCAATCAGCCCCAGCATTTT | CASSFWGLSNQPQHF
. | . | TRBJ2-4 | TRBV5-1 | TGCGCCAGCAGCAAGGACTTACAGGGACCTAAAAACATTCAGTACTTC | CASSKDLQGPKNIQYF
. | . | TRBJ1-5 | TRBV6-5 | TGTGCCAGCAGTTACTCGTACAATCAGCCCCAGCATTTT | CASSYSYNQPQHF
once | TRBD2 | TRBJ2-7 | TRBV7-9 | TGTGCCAGCAGCTTAGCGGTAGCGGGGGAGGCCCACGAGCAGTACTTC | CASSLAVAGEAHEQYF
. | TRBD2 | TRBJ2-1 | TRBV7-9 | TGTGCCAGCAGCCAAGCGGGGGGACGGAATGAGCAGTTCTTC | CASSQAGGRNEQFF
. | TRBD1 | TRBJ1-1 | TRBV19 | TGTGCCAGTGGGACAGACATGAACACTGAAGCTTTCTTT | CASGTDMNTEAFF
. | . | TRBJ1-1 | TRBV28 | TGTGCCAGCAGGAAAACAGGGTCCGGCACTGAAGCTTTCTTT | CASRKTGSGTEAFF
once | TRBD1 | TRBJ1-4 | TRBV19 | TGTGCCAGTAGTATAACGGGACAGGCTAATGAAAAACTGTTTTTT | CASSITGQANEKLFF
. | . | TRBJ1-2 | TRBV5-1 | TGCGCCAGCAGCTTGGCCGGAGGTGGCTACACCTTC | CASSLAGGGYTF
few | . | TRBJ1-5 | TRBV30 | TGTGCCTGGAGTAAGGGGTCAGGGAATCAGCCCCAGCATTTT | CAWSKGSGNQPQHF
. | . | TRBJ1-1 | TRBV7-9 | TGTGCCAGCAGCTTAGACAGGATGCAGGTCACTGAAGCTTTCTTT | CASSLDRMQVTEAFF
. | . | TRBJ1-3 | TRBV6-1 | TGTGCCAGCAGTGAATCAGGGGCAAGAAACACCATATATTTT | CASSESGARNTIYF
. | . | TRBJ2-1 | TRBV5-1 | TGCGCCAGCAGCCCGAAACAGGGTCCAAAGTACAATGAGCAGTTCTTC | CASSPKQGPKYNEQFF
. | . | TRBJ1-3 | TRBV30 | TGTGCCTGGAATCCGGGATTCGCTGGAAACACCATATATTTT | CAWNPGFAGNTIYF
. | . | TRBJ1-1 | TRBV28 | TGTGCCACCTCGCTGCCAGGGTTGAACACTGAAGCTTTCTTT | CATSLPGLNTEAFF
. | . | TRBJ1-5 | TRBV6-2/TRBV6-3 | TGTGCCAGCAGTTACCCTCGGGGGAGTAATCAGCCCCAGCATTTT | CASSYPRGSNQPQHF
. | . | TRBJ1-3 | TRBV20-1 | TGCAGTGCTAGTCCGGCGGGCAACCAGGAGGGAAACACCATATATTTT | CSASPAGNQEGNTIYF
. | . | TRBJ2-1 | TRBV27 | TGTGCCAGCAGTTTAGTCAGGGCTAATGAGCAGTTCTTC | CASSLVRANEQFF